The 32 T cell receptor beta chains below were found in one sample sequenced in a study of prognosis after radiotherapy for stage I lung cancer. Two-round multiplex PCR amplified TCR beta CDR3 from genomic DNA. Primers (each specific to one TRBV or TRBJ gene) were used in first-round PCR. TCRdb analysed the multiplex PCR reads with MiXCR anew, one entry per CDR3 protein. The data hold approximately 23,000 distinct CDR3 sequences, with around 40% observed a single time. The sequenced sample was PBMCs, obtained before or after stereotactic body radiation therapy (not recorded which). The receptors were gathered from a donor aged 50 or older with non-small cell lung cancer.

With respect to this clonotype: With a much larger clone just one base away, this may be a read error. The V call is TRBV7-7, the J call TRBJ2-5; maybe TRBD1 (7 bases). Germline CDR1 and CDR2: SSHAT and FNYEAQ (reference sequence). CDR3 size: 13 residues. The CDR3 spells CAISQTGRETQYF. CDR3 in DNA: TGTGCTATCAGCCAGACAGGGAGGGAGACCCAGTACTTC.

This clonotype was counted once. CDR3: CASLQQNTDTQYF. The CDR3 DNA reads TGTGCCAGCCTACAACAGAACACAGATACGCAGTATTTT. V gene TRBV6-2 or TRBV6-3 combines with J gene TRBJ2-3, with D hard to call. This CDR3 is 13 amino acids long. Germline V gene lookup returns CDR1 MNHEY and CDR2 SVGEGT. The V end lost 8 bases, the J end lost 2 bases, and 11 bases lay between the germline ends.

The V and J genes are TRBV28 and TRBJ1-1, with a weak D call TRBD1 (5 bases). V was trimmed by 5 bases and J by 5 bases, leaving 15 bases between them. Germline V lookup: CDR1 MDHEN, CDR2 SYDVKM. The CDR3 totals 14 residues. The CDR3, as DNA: TGTGCCAGCAGTGAGGACACGGGGGAAACTGAAGCTTTCTTT. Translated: CASSEDTGETEAFF.

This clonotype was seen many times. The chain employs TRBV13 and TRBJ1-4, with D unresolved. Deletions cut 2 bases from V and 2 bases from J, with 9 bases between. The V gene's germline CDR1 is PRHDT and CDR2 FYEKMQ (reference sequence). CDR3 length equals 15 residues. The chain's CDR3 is CASSLSRSTNEKLFF. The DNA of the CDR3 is TGTGCCAGCAGCTTATCCCGATCCACTAATGAAAAACTGTTTTTT.

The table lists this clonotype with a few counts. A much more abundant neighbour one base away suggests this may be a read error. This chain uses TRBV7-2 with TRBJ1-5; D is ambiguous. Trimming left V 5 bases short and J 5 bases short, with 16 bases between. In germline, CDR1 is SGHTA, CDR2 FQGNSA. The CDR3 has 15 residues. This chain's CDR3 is CASSPRVGSYQPQHF. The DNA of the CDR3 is TGTGCCAGCAGCCCCAGAGTCGGATCCTATCAGCCCCAGCATTTT.

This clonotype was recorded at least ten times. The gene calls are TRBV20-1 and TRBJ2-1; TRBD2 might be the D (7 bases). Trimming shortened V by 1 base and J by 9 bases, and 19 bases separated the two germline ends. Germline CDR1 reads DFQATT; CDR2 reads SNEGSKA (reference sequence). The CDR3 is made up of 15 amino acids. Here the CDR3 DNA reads TGCAGTGCTAGAGCCCTGGGGAGGGGGGCAGGTGAGCAGTTCTTC. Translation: CSARALGRGAGEQFF.

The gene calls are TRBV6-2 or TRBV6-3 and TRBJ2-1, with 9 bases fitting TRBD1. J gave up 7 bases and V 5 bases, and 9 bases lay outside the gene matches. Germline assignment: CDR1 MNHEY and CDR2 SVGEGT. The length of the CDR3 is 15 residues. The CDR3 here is CASSERRDRANEQFF. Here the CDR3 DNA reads TGTGCCAGCAGTGAAAGGCGGGACAGGGCGAATGAGCAGTTCTTC.

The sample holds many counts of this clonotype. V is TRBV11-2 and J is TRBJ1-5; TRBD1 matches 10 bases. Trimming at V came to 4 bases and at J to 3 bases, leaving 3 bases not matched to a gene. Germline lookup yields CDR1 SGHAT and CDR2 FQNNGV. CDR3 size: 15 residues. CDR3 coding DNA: TGTGCCAGCAGCTGGGGGACAGGGGACAATCAGCCCCAGCATTTT. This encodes CASSWGTGDNQPQHF. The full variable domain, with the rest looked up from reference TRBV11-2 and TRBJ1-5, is EAGVAQSPRYKIIEKRQSVAFWCNPISGHATLYWYQQILGQGPKLLIQFQNNGVVDDSQLPKDRFSAERLKGVDSTLKIQPAKLEDSAVYLCASSWGTGDNQPQHFGDGTRLSIL.

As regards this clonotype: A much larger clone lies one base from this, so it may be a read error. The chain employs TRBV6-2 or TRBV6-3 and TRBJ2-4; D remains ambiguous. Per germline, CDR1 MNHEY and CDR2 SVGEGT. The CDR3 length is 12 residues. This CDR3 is CASSYSGSIQDF. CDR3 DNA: TGTGCCAGCAGTTACTCGGGTAGCATTCAGGACTTC.

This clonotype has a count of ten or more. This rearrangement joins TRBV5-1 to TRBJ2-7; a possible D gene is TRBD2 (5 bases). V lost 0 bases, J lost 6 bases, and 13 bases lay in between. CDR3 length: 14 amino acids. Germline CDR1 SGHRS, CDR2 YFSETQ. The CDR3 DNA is TGCGCCAGCAGCTTGGGCCCCTCAACTAGCGAGCAGTACTTC. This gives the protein CASSLGPSTSEQYF. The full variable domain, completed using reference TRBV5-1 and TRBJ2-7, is KAGVTQTPRYLIKTRGQQVTLSCSPISGHRSVSWYQQTPGQGLQFLFEYFSETQRNKGNFPGRFSGRQFSNSRSEMNVSTLELGDSALYLCASSLGPSTSEQYFGPGTRLTVT.

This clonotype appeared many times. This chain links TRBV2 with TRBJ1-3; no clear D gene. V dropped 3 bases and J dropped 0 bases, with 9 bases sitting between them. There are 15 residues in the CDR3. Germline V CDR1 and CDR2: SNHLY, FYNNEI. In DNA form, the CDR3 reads TGTGCCAGCAGTGATTCAGGAATCTCTGGAAACACCATATATTTT. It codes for CASSDSGISGNTIYF.

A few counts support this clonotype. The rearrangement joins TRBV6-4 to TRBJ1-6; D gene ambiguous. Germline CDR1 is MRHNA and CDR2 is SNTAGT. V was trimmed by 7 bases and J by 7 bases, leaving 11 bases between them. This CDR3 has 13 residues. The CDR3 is CASMAGENSPLHF. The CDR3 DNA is TGTGCCAGCATGGCGGGAGAAAATTCACCCCTCCACTTT.

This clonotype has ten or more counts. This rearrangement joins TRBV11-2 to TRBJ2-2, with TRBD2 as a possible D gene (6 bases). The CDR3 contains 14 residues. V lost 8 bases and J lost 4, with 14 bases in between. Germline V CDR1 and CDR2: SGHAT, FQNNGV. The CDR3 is CASGGTAGTGELFF. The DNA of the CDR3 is TGTGCCAGCGGCGGGACCGCGGGCACCGGGGAGCTGTTTTTT.

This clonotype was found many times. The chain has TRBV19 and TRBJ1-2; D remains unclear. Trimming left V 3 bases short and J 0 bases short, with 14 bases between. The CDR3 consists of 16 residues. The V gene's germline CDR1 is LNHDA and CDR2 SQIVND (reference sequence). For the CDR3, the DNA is TGTGCCAGTAGTATGGGCATTGCGACCTCTAACTATGGCTACACCTTC. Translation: CASSMGIATSNYGYTF.

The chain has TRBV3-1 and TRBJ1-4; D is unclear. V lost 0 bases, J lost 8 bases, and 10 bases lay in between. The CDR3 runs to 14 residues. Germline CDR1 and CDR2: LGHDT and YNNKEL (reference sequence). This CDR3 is CASSQDTSREKLFF. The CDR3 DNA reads TGTGCCAGCAGCCAAGATACGAGCAGGGAAAAACTGTTTTTT.

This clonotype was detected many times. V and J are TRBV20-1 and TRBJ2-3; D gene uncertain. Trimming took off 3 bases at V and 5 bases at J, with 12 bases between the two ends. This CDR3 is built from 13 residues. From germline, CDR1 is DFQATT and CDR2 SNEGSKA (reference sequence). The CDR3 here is CSAREYTRDTQYF. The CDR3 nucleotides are TGCAGTGCTAGGGAGTATACACGAGATACGCAGTATTTT.

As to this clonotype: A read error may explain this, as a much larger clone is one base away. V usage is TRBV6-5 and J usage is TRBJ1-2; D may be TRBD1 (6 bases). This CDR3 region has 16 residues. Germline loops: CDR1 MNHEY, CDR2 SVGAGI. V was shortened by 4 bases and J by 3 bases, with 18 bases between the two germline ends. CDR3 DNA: TGTGCCAGCAGTTCCCCCACAGGGTCCGGCCACTATGGCTACACCTTC. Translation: CASSSPTGSGHYGYTF.

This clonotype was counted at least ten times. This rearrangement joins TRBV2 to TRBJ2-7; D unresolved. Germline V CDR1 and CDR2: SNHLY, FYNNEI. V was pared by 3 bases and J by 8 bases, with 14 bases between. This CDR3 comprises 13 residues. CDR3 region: CASSENAAIQQYF. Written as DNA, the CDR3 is TGTGCCAGCAGTGAGAACGCTGCCATCCAGCAGTACTTC.

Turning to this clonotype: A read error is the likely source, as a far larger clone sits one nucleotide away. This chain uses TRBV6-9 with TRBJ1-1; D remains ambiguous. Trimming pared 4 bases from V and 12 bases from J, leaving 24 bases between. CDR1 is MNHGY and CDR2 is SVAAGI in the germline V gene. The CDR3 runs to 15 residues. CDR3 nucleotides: TGTGCCAGCAGTTCCCCGACGGTGGACTTTGGGAGACCTTTCTTT. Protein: CASSSPTVDFGRPFF.

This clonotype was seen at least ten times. The CDR3 loop reads CASSLRSAGGFTDTQYF. The CDR3 region has the DNA TGTGCCAGCAGCCTTCGCTCGGCAGGGGGCTTCACAGATACGCAGTATTTT. V usage is TRBV11-3 and J usage is TRBJ2-3; TRBD1 aligns across 8 bases. V lost 5 bases, J lost 2 bases, and 12 bases stayed unmatched. The germline V gene has CDR1 SGHNT and CDR2 YENEEA. The CDR3 contains 17 residues.

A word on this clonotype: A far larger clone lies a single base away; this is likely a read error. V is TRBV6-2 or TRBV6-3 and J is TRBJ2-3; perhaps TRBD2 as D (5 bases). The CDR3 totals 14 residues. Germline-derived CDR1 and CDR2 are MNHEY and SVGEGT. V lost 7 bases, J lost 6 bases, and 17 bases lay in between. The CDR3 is CASIWRVNADTQYF. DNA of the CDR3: TGTGCCAGCATATGGCGGGTGAACGCGGATACGCAGTATTTT.

The CDR3 protein is CASSGQESAYEQYF. CDR3 coding DNA: TGTGCCAGCAGTGGGCAGGAAAGCGCCTACGAGCAGTACTTC. This rearrangement joins TRBV27 to TRBJ2-7; no firm D call. The germline V and J ends were trimmed by 5 bases and 2 bases, with 13 bases remaining between them. The CDR3 runs to 14 residues. The germline V gene encodes CDR1 MNHEY and CDR2 SMNVEV (reference sequence).

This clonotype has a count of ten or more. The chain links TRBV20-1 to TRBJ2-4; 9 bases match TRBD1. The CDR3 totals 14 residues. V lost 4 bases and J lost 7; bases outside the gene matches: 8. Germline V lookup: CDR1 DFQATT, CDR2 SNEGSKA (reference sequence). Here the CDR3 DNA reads TGCAGTGCTACAACCGGGACAGGGCTGAACATTCAGTACTTC. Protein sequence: CSATTGTGLNIQYF.

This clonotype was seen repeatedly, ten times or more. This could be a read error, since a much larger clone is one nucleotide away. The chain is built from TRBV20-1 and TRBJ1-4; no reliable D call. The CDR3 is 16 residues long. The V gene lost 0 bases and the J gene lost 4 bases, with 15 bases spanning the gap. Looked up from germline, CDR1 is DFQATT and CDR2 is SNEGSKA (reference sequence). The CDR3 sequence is CSARDNRATINEKLFF. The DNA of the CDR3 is TGCAGTGCTAGAGATAACAGAGCAACAATTAATGAAAAACTGTTTTTT.

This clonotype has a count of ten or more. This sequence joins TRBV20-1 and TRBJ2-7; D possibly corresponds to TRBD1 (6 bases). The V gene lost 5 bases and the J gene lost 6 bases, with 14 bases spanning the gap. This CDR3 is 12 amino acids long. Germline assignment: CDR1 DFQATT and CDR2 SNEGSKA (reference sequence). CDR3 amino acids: CSAPALGGEQYF. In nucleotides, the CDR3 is TGCAGTGCTCCAGCCCTAGGGGGCGAGCAGTACTTC.

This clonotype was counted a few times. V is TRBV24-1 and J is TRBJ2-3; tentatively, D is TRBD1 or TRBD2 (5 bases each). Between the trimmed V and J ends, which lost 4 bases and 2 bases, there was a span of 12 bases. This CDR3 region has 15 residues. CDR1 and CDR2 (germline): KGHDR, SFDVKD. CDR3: CATSETGTYTDTQYF. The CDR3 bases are TGTGCCACCAGTGAAACCGGGACGTACACAGATACGCAGTATTTT.

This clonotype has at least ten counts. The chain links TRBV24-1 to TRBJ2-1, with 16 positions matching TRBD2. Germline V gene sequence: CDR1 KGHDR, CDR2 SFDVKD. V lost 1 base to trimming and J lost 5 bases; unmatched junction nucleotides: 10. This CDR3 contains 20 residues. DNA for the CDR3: TGTGCCACCAGTGATTTACCGGGACTAGCGGGAGGGCCTAGCCACAATGAGCAGTTCTTC. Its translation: CATSDLPGLAGGPSHNEQFF.

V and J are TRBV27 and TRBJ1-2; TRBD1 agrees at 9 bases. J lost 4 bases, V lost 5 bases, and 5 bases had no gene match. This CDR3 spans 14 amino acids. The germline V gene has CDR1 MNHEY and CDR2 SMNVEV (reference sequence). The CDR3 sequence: CASSLGQGTYGYTF. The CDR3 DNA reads TGTGCCAGCAGTCTAGGACAGGGGACCTATGGCTACACCTTC.

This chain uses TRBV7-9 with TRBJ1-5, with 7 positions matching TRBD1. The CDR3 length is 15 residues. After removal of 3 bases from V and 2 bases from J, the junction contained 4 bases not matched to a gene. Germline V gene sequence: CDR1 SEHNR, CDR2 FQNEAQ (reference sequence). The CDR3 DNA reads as TGTGCCAGCAGCTTGGACGGACAGGGCAATCAGCCCCAGCATTTT. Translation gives CASSLDGQGNQPQHF.

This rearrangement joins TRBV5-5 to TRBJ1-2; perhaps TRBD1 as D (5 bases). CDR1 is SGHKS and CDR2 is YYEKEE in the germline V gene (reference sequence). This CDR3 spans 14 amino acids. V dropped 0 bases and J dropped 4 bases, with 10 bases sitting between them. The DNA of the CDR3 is TGTGCCAGCAGCTTGGACGGGACGGGCTATGGCTACACCTTC. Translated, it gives CASSLDGTGYGYTF.

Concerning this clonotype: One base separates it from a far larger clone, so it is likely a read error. CDR3 coding DNA: TGTGCCAGCTCTCAAAGTGCCTCAGGGGTAAATCAGCCCCAGCATTTT. As protein: CASSQSASGVNQPQHF. The rearrangement links TRBV12-3 or TRBV12-4 to TRBJ1-5, with D perhaps TRBD1 (6 bases). The CDR3 runs 16 residues. V was shortened by 8 bases and J by 4 bases, with 21 bases between the two germline ends.

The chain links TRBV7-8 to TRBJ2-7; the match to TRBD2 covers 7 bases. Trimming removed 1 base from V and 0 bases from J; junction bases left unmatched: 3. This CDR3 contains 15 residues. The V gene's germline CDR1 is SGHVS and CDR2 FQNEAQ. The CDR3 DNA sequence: TGTGCCAGCAGCTTAGGAGCGGGACCCTCCTACGAGCAGTACTTC. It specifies CASSLGAGPSYEQYF. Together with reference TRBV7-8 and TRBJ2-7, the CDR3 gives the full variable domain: GAGVSQSPRYKVAKRGQDVALRCDPISGHVSLFWYQQALGQGPEFLTYFQNEAQLDKSGLPSDRFFAERPEGSVSTLKIQRTQQEDSAVYLCASSLGAGPSYEQYFGPGTRLTVT.